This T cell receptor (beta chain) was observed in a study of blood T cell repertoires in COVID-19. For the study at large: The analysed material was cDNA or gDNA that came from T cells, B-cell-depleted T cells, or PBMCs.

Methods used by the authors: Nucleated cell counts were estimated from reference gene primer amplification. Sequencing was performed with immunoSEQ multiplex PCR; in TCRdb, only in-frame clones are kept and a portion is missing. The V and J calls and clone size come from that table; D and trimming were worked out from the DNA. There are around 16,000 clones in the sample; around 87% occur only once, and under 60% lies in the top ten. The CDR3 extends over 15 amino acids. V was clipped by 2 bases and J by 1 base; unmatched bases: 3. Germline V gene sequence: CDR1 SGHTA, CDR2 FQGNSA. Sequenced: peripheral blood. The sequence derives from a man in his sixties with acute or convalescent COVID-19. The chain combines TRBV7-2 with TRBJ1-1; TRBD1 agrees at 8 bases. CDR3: CASSLRTGTNTEAFF. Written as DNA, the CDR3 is TGTGCCAGCAGCTTACGGACAGGGACGAACACTGAAGCTTTCTTT.